These 15 T cell receptor beta chains came from one sample sequenced in a study of CD8 T cells in Susac syndrome. The RNA input was about 0.5 to 1 ug, and it was reverse transcribed with random hexamers. TCRdb independently ran MiXCR on the immunoSEQ multiplex PCR reads; one entry per CDR3 protein. Here the sample spans 150,000 to 200,000 distinct CDR3 sequences, about 95% being singletons. The sequencing sample was made of CD4+ T cells from PBMCs. Receptor source: a human donor in good health.

This rearrangement joins TRBV12-3 or TRBV12-4 to TRBJ1-1; no clear D. The CDR3 length is 11 residues. The V gene lost 8 bases and the J gene lost 2 bases, with 6 bases spanning the gap. CDR3 sequence: CASQINTEAFF. The CDR3 nucleotides are TGTGCCAGCCAGATCAACACTGAAGCTTTCTTT.

The chain links TRBV24-1 to TRBJ1-2; D not resolved. CDR3 size: 11 residues. The V and J ends lost 5 bases and 7 bases respectively, with 7 bases between them. Germline loops: CDR1 KGHDR, CDR2 SFDVKD. CDR3 sequence reads: CATSALGGYTF. In DNA form, the CDR3 reads TGTGCCACCAGTGCCTTGGGTGGCTACACCTTC.

The chain links TRBV30 to TRBJ2-3; TRBD2 agrees at 9 bases. Germline values: CDR1 GTSNPN, CDR2 SVGIG (reference sequence). Unmatched junction bases numbered 5, after V lost 5 bases and J lost 2 bases. The CDR3 extends over 14 amino acids. The CDR3 region has the DNA TGTGCCTGGGGTCCGGGACTAGCCACAGATACGCAGTATTTT. Translating it yields CAWGPGLATDTQYF.

This clonotype was seen only once. This chain joins TRBV28 and TRBJ2-1, with D perhaps matching TRBD1 (5 bases). CDR1 is MDHEN, CDR2 SYDVKM, per germline. V was shortened by 7 bases and J by 5 bases, with 9 bases between the two germline ends. The CDR3 runs to 12 residues. The CDR3 sequence is CASKGLHNEQFF. The CDR3 DNA reads as TGTGCCAGCAAGGGGCTGCACAATGAGCAGTTCTTC.

The chain employs TRBV28 and TRBJ2-7; D may match TRBD1 or TRBD2 (5 bases each). The CDR3 runs to 14 residues. V lost 6 bases and J 0 bases, leaving 12 bases between the germline ends. Germline values: CDR1 MDHEN, CDR2 SYDVKM. The CDR3: CASSTRGGSYEQYF. The CDR3 DNA reads as TGTGCCAGCAGCACCCGGGGCGGCTCCTACGAGCAGTACTTC.

The chain is built from TRBV19 and TRBJ2-5, with a possible D match to TRBD1 (6 bases). Germline V gene data show CDR1 as LNHDA and CDR2 as SQIVND (reference sequence). With 8 bases removed from V and 1 base from J, the gap between germline ends came to 8 bases. This CDR3 spans 12 amino acids. The CDR3 nucleotides read TGTGCCAGTGGACAGATCCAAGAGACCCAGTACTTC. Protein product: CASGQIQETQYF.

The V gene is TRBV20-1, the J gene TRBJ2-4; a possible D gene is TRBD2 (5 bases). The CDR3 runs to 13 residues. Looked up from germline, CDR1 is DFQATT and CDR2 is SNEGSKA (reference sequence). V lost 7 bases, J lost 0 bases, and 10 bases lay in between. The CDR3 loop reads CSESGLAKNIQYF. The CDR3 DNA follows: TGCAGTGAGTCGGGGTTAGCCAAAAACATTCAGTACTTC.

This clonotype is a singleton in its sample. This chain links TRBV27 with TRBJ2-7, with no clear D. V dropped 2 bases and J dropped 3 bases, with 11 bases sitting between them. Per the germline V gene, CDR1 is MNHEY and CDR2 is SMNVEV (reference sequence). The CDR3 is 14 residues long. The CDR3 region is CASSLDGPHYEQYF. The CDR3, as DNA: TGTGCCAGCAGTTTAGATGGGCCACACTACGAGCAGTACTTC.

The chain uses TRBV29-1 and TRBJ2-7, with 7 nucleotides matching TRBD1. Germline V lookup: CDR1 SQVTM, CDR2 ANQGSEA. V was pared by 7 bases and J by 5 bases, with 8 bases of the junction left unmatched. The CDR3 has 12 residues. The CDR3 spells CSAVTGPHEQYF. The CDR3 region has the DNA TGCAGCGCTGTGACAGGGCCACACGAGCAGTACTTC.

The rearrangement joins TRBV30 to TRBJ2-3; D not certain. V was shortened by 4 bases and J by 4 bases, with 6 bases between the two germline ends. The CDR3 has 11 residues. Germline values: CDR1 GTSNPN, CDR2 SVGIG (reference sequence). The CDR3 DNA is TGTGCCTGGAAGTCGGCAGATACGCAGTATTTT. It translates to CAWKSADTQYF.

The gene calls are TRBV20-1 and TRBJ2-7; D might be TRBD1 (5 bases). The V and J ends lost 5 bases and 3 bases respectively, with 11 bases between them. Germline CDR1 is DFQATT and CDR2 is SNEGSKA (reference sequence). There are 12 residues in the CDR3. Here the CDR3 DNA reads TGCAGTGCTGGGCCAAGGGGCTACGAGCAGTACTTC. It yields the protein CSAGPRGYEQYF.

The V and J genes are TRBV11-3 and TRBJ2-1, with D possibly being TRBD1 (6 bases). The ends were cut back, 1 base at V and 8 bases at J, with 12 bases in the middle. CDR1 is SGHNT, CDR2 YENEEA, per germline. The CDR3 spans 14 residues. The CDR3 nucleotides are TGTGCCAGCAGCTTAGGACAGGCTTCAGATGAGCAGTTCTTC. Protein product: CASSLGQASDEQFF.

V and J are TRBV6-1 and TRBJ2-5, with D perhaps matching TRBD1 or TRBD2 (5 bases each). Trimming pared 7 bases from V and 4 bases from J, leaving 16 bases between. The CDR3 spans 14 residues. The germline V gene has CDR1 MNHNS and CDR2 SASEGT. Here the CDR3 reads CASIRVAGGETQYF. CDR3 coding DNA: TGTGCCAGCATTAGAGTCGCTGGGGGAGAGACCCAGTACTTC.

CDR3: CASSLTGTAGNTIYF. The CDR3 coding sequence is TGTGCCAGCAGTTTAACAGGGACTGCTGGAAACACCATATATTTT. The chain combines TRBV27 with TRBJ1-3, with TRBD1 as a possible D gene (6 bases). Germline values: CDR1 MNHEY, CDR2 SMNVEV (reference sequence). This CDR3 comprises 15 residues. The V and J ends lost 2 bases and 2 bases respectively, with 10 bases between them.

This chain links TRBV28 with TRBJ2-5, with D possibly being TRBD1 or TRBD2 (6 bases each). This CDR3 is built from 16 residues. V was trimmed by 5 bases and J by 5 bases, leaving 21 bases between them. The germline CDR1 and CDR2 sequences are MDHEN and SYDVKM. The CDR3 here is CASSPPSGARGETQYF. The CDR3 region has the DNA TGTGCCAGCAGTCCCCCGTCGGGGGCGAGAGGGGAGACCCAGTACTTC.